Listed here are 21 T cell receptor beta chains from one sample, sequenced in a study of Ad26.COV2.S vaccination and SARS-CoV-2 variants. Data came from immunoSEQ multiplex PCR; TCRdb stores just in-frame clones and leaves some out. In the table there are about 410,000 clones, about 89% of which are singletons. Treatment of the sample: some 19 received Ad26.COV2.S at low or high dose, single or two shots; roughly five received placebo; per-sample allocation not given. Samples came from day 63 after the first vaccine or placebo injection. The sample in question was peripheral blood, obtained in a trial of Ad26.COV2.S vaccine versus placebo. The receptor set was obtained from a person between 18 and 60 years old who received the Ad26.COV2.S COVID-19 vaccine or a placebo.

This clone has only one observation. The rearrangement uses TRBV5-1 and TRBJ2-5, with D tentatively TRBD1 or TRBD2 (5 bases each). The CDR3 runs 16 residues. CDR1 and CDR2 (germline): SGHRS, YFSETQ. Trimming took 0 bases from V and 3 from J, leaving 15 bases between them. CDR3 sequence reads: CASSLGVRAGEETQYF. CDR3 nucleotides: TGCGCCAGCAGCTTGGGGGTCAGGGCGGGTGAAGAGACCCAGTACTTC. Complete variable domain (other parts from reference TRBV5-1 and TRBJ2-5): KAGVTQTPRYLIKTRGQQVTLSCSPISGHRSVSWYQQTPGQGLQFLFEYFSETQRNKGNFPGRFSGRQFSNSRSEMNVSTLELGDSALYLCASSLGVRAGEETQYFGPGTRLLVL.

The gene calls are TRBV27 and TRBJ1-6; 9 bases match TRBD1. V dropped 7 bases and J dropped 1; count of bases not matched to a gene: 11. Germline CDR1 is MNHEY and CDR2 is SMNVEV (reference sequence). The CDR3 has 18 residues. The CDR3 loop reads CASKPGTGILSYNSPLHF. CDR3 bases: TGTGCCAGCAAGCCCGGGACAGGGATTTTGTCCTATAATTCACCCCTCCACTTT.

V is TRBV7-6 and J is TRBJ2-1; TRBD2 matches 9 bases. After removal of 2 bases from V and 4 bases from J, the junction contained 3 bases not matched to a gene. The CDR3 is 15 residues long. Germline lookup yields CDR1 SGHVS and CDR2 FNYEAQ. The CDR3 loop is CASSLSAGGYNEQFF. CDR3 coding DNA: TGTGCCAGCAGCTTATCGGCGGGAGGGTACAATGAGCAGTTCTTC.

The V call is TRBV4-2, the J call TRBJ2-5; 7 bases map to TRBD2. From germline, CDR1 is LGHNA and CDR2 YNFKEQ. J lost 2 bases, V lost 0 bases, and 6 bases had no gene match. This CDR3 comprises 16 residues. As DNA, the CDR3 is TGTGCCAGCAGCCAAGATTGGGCGGGAGTACAAGAGACCCAGTACTTC. Its translation is CASSQDWAGVQETQYF.

The rearrangement links TRBV30 to TRBJ1-2; D unresolved. CDR1 and CDR2 from the germline V gene are GTSNPN and SVGIG (reference sequence). The CDR3 totals 11 residues. Between the trimmed V and J ends, which lost 3 bases and 5 bases, there was a span of 7 bases. The CDR3 sequence: CAWSVSYGYTF. CDR3 nucleotides: TGTGCCTGGAGCGTGAGTTATGGCTACACCTTC.

The chain uses TRBV5-1 and TRBJ1-1; a weak D match, TRBD1 (6 bases). CDR3 length: 15 amino acids. CDR1 and CDR2 from the germline V gene are SGHRS and YFSETQ. V lost 0 bases and J lost 3, with 12 bases in between. The DNA of the CDR3 is TGCGCCAGCAGCTTGGCGTGGGGGCAGCACACTGAAGCTTTCTTT. Protein: CASSLAWGQHTEAFF.

The chain couples TRBV18 to TRBJ1-1; D remains ambiguous. Germline V gene sequence: CDR1 KGHSH, CDR2 LQKENI. The CDR3 is made up of 16 amino acids. The V gene lost 1 base and the J gene lost 2 bases, with 14 bases spanning the gap. CDR3 coding DNA: TGTGCCAGCTCACCACAAGAGGCGAAGTTAAACACTGAAGCTTTCTTT. Translation: CASSPQEAKLNTEAFF.

The CDR3 DNA follows: TGTGCCAGCAGCCCCGACAGGCAAGAGACCCAGTACTTC. Translation gives CASSPDRQETQYF. This sequence joins TRBV7-6 and TRBJ2-5, with D perhaps TRBD1 (6 bases). Germline V gene lookup returns CDR1 SGHVS and CDR2 FNYEAQ. The CDR3 totals 13 residues. V lost 5 bases and J lost 2, with 9 bases in between.

This chain joins TRBV3-1 (or the pseudogene TRBV3-2) and TRBJ2-3, with D unresolved. Trimming shortened V by 0 bases and J by 5 bases, and 12 bases separated the two germline ends. The CDR3 spans 15 residues. The germline V gene encodes CDR1 LGHDT and CDR2 YNNKEL (reference sequence). The chain's CDR3 is CASSQDWDPGDTQYF. CDR3 nucleotides: TGTGCCAGCAGCCAAGATTGGGATCCGGGAGATACGCAGTATTTT.

The chain is built from TRBV27 and TRBJ1-5; D is unclear. V shed 10 bases and J shed 3 bases, with 7 bases lying between them. Germline assignment: CDR1 MNHEY and CDR2 SMNVEV (reference sequence). The CDR3 spans 11 residues. In nucleotides, the CDR3 is TGTGCCACCGGGTCCAATCAGCCCCAGCATTTT. Translating gives CATGSNQPQHF.

J is TRBJ1-5 and V is TRBV6-1; D is undetermined. This CDR3 is built from 16 residues. The V end was cut by 3 bases, the J end by 0 bases, with 12 bases between. Germline CDR1 and CDR2: MNHNS and SASEGT. The CDR3 loop is CASSDQSLGSNQPQHF. The CDR3 DNA reads as TGTGCCAGCAGTGATCAGTCCTTAGGTAGCAATCAGCCCCAGCATTTT.

This clone was seen more than once but under ten times. This chain links TRBV3-1 (or the pseudogene TRBV3-2) with TRBJ1-1; D uncertain. This CDR3 contains 12 residues. Germline V lookup: CDR1 LGHDT, CDR2 YNNKEL (reference sequence). Trimming cost V 1 base and J 8 bases, with 8 bases left between them. The CDR3 loop is CASSQGTAEAFF. DNA for the CDR3: TGTGCCAGCAGCCAAGGGACCGCCGAAGCTTTCTTT.

This sequence joins TRBV23-1 and TRBJ1-4; 8 bases are a match to TRBD1. TRBV23-1 has ORF status, its function being uncertain. The ends lost 3 bases at V and 6 bases at J; junction bases unmatched: 9. The CDR3 runs to 16 residues. CDR3 DNA: TGCGCCAGCAGTCATTCCGGACAGGGCAGGGATGAAAAACTGTTTTTT. It specifies CASSHSGQGRDEKLFF.

This clone appeared once. J is TRBJ2-5 and V is TRBV12-3 or TRBV12-4; D ambiguous. This CDR3 has 12 residues. Trimming removed 5 bases from V and 5 bases from J, with 9 bases in between. The CDR3 DNA follows: TGTGCCAGCAGTACACGATCGGAGACCCAGTACTTC. As protein: CASSTRSETQYF.

The gene calls are TRBV15 and TRBJ1-1; unclear D gene. The CDR3 totals 13 residues. V was clipped by 2 bases and J by 7 bases, with 11 bases between them. Germline CDR1 and CDR2: LNHNV and YYDKDF (reference sequence). CDR3 sequence: CATSRWASSEAFF. The CDR3 bases are TGTGCCACCAGCAGATGGGCATCCAGTGAAGCTTTCTTT.

The gene calls are TRBV5-6 and TRBJ2-2; TRBD1 or TRBD2 may be the D gene (5 bases each). Trimming removed 4 bases from V and 5 bases from J, with 15 bases in between. Germline lookup yields CDR1 SGHDT and CDR2 YYEEEE. The CDR3 has 15 residues. The CDR3 sequence: CASSPRGTGTGELFF. The DNA of the CDR3 is TGTGCCAGCAGCCCTCGGGGCACGGGAACCGGGGAGCTGTTTTTT.

This chain links TRBV5-1 with TRBJ1-1, with D uncertain. Trimming removed 4 bases from V and 5 bases from J, with 18 bases in between. Looked up from germline, CDR1 is SGHRS and CDR2 is YFSETQ. This CDR3 is built from 15 residues. The CDR3 loop is CASSPQPGRVTEAFF. The CDR3 nucleotides read TGCGCCAGCAGCCCCCAGCCAGGAAGAGTGACTGAAGCTTTCTTT. Full variable domain (rest looked up from reference TRBV5-1 and TRBJ1-1): KAGVTQTPRYLIKTRGQQVTLSCSPISGHRSVSWYQQTPGQGLQFLFEYFSETQRNKGNFPGRFSGRQFSNSRSEMNVSTLELGDSALYLCASSPQPGRVTEAFFGQGTRLTVV.

This chain connects TRBV5-1 to TRBJ2-7; 7 nucleotides align to TRBD1. CDR3 length: 14 residues. CDR1 and CDR2 from the germline V gene are SGHRS and YFSETQ. With V trimmed by 3 bases and J by 5 bases, 8 bases remained unmatched. As DNA, the CDR3 is TGCGCCAGCAGCTCGACAGGGAAGGAACACGAGCAGTACTTC. It encodes CASSSTGKEHEQYF.

The V and J genes are TRBV28 and TRBJ1-5; no clear D. Germline CDR1 is MDHEN and CDR2 is SYDVKM. The germline V and J ends were trimmed by 6 bases and 0 bases, with 6 bases remaining between them. The CDR3 has 13 residues. The CDR3 here is CASSEYSNQPQHF. The CDR3 DNA is TGTGCCAGCAGCGAGTATAGCAATCAGCCCCAGCATTTT. Using reference TRBV28 and TRBJ1-5 for the parts outside the CDR3, the full variable domain is DVKVTQSSRYLVKRTGEKVFLECVQDMDHENMFWYRQDPGLGLRLIYFSYDVKMKEKGDIPEGYSVSREKKERFSLILESASTNQTSMYLCASSEYSNQPQHFGDGTRLSIL.

Turning to this clone: In the same sample, other DNA sequences code for this CDR3. This chain connects TRBV7-3 to TRBJ2-3; 8 nucleotides agree with TRBD2. The CDR3 loop spans 15 amino acids. The ends lost 2 bases at V and 0 bases at J; junction bases unmatched: 1. Germline CDR1 reads SGHTA; CDR2 reads FQGTGA. This chain's CDR3 is CASSLAGGSTDTQYF. CDR3 DNA: TGTGCCAGCAGCTTAGCGGGAGGTAGCACAGATACGCAGTATTTT. The full variable domain, in which reference TRBV7-3 and TRBJ2-3 provide the parts outside the CDR3, is GAGVSQTPSNKVTEKGKYVELRCDPISGHTALYWYRQSLGQGPEFLIYFQGTGAADDSGLPNDRFFAVRPEGSVSTLKIQRTERGDSAVYLCASSLAGGSTDTQYFGPGTRLTVL.

The V call is TRBV3-1 (or the pseudogene TRBV3-2), the J call TRBJ2-3; 11 positions match TRBD2. V shed 1 base, J shed 0 bases, and the junction held 0 bases outside the gene matches. Germline-derived CDR1 and CDR2 are LGHDT and YNNKEL (reference sequence). This CDR3 has 16 amino acids. CDR3 protein: CASSQGTSGSTDTQYF. In nucleotides, the CDR3 is TGTGCCAGCAGCCAAGGGACTAGCGGGAGCACAGATACGCAGTATTTT.